One sample yielded the 26 T cell receptor beta chains listed below, sequenced in a study of brain T cells in children with intractable seizures. TCRdb's table, derived via immunoSEQ multiplex PCR, lists solely in-frame clones and lacks some. The repertoire has hundreds of thousands of clones, approximately 93% of them found once; the top ten carry 4.5% to 7%. Regarding time point: blood from clinic visit 5 months post-surgery; TSC patient then seizure free. The sample here was peripheral blood, taken more than 4 months after surgery. The receptor source for this set is a boy under two years old with tuberous sclerosis and intractable seizures.

The gene calls are TRBV4-2 and TRBJ2-1; the match to TRBD2 covers 14 bases. Per the germline V gene, CDR1 is LGHNA and CDR2 is YNFKEQ. This CDR3 comprises 17 residues. V trimming: 0 bases; J trimming: 7 bases; junction bases outside the gene matches: 5. The CDR3 loop reads CASSQDAWTSGGNEQFF. DNA for the CDR3: TGTGCCAGCAGCCAAGATGCATGGACTAGCGGGGGGAATGAGCAGTTCTTC.

CDR3 nucleotides: TGTGCCAGCAGCTTGTTGGGGGGGTTCACAGATACGCAGTATTTT. This encodes CASSLLGGFTDTQYF. The rearrangement uses TRBV7-3 and TRBJ2-3, with TRBD2 matching over 7 bases. This CDR3 is built from 15 residues. Germline-derived CDR1 and CDR2 are SGHTA and FQGTGA. Trimming removed 3 bases from V and 2 bases from J; junction bases left unmatched: 5. Combining the CDR3 with reference TRBV7-3 and TRBJ2-3 gives the whole variable domain GAGVSQTPSNKVTEKGKYVELRCDPISGHTALYWYRQSLGQGPEFLIYFQGTGAADDSGLPNDRFFAVRPEGSVSTLKIQRTERGDSAVYLCASSLLGGFTDTQYFGPGTRLTVL.

V gene TRBV12-5 combines with J gene TRBJ2-2, with D possibly TRBD1 on 6 matching bases. The germline V and J ends were trimmed by 6 bases and 1 base, with 12 bases remaining between them. CDR3 length equals 15 residues. Germline V gene lookup returns CDR1 LGHNT and CDR2 FRNRAP. The CDR3 loop is CASGPGTQNTGELFF. CDR3 bases: TGTGCTAGTGGCCCCGGGACACAGAACACCGGGGAGCTGTTTTTT.

The CDR3 sequence: CASSFAGLGPPNYGYTF. CDR3 DNA sequence: TGTGCCAGCAGCTTTGCGGGTCTGGGGCCTCCGAACTATGGCTACACCTTC. This chain uses TRBV7-9 with TRBJ1-2, with D perhaps TRBD1 (5 bases). The V end lost 3 bases, the J end lost 2 bases, and 19 bases lay between the germline ends. The germline gives CDR1 SEHNR, CDR2 FQNEAQ (reference sequence). This CDR3 is 17 amino acids long.

The chain uses TRBV6-5 and TRBJ2-5, with TRBD1 as a possible D gene (5 bases). The V and J ends lost 8 bases and 7 bases respectively, with 11 bases between them. The CDR3 loop spans 11 amino acids. Germline V gene lookup returns CDR1 MNHEY and CDR2 SVGAGI. The CDR3 sequence is CASGQLRTQYF. CDR3 bases: TGTGCCAGCGGACAACTACGGACCCAGTACTTC.

The CDR3 nucleotides are TGTGCCAGCTCAGCGGTAGCGGGACTATACAATGAGCAGTTCTTC. Its translation is CASSAVAGLYNEQFF. The chain combines TRBV7-9 with TRBJ2-1, with TRBD2 matching over 8 bases. CDR3 length: 15 amino acids. V was pared by 8 bases and J by 4 bases, with 10 bases of the junction left unmatched. Germline V gives CDR1 SEHNR, CDR2 FQNEAQ (reference sequence). Complete variable domain (other parts from reference TRBV7-9 and TRBJ2-1): DTGVSQNPRHKITKRGQNVTFRCDPISEHNRLYWYRQTLGQGPEFLTYFQNEAQLEKSRLLSDRFSAERPKGSFSTLEIQRTEQGDSAMYLCASSAVAGLYNEQFFGPGTRLTVL.

The rearrangement uses TRBV11-2 and TRBJ1-1; D call uncertain. The V and J ends lost 0 bases and 0 bases respectively, with 11 bases between them. In germline, CDR1 is SGHAT, CDR2 FQNNGV. The CDR3 loop spans 16 amino acids. The CDR3 region is CASSLDQPGLNTEAFF. CDR3 coding DNA: TGTGCCAGCAGCTTAGATCAGCCTGGACTGAACACTGAAGCTTTCTTT.

This rearrangement joins TRBV3-1 (or the pseudogene TRBV3-2) to TRBJ1-5; D perhaps matches TRBD1 (6 bases). V lost 0 bases and J lost 5, with 14 bases in between. This CDR3 has 16 amino acids. In germline, CDR1 is LGHDT, CDR2 YNNKEL (reference sequence). CDR3 residues: CASSQDPTGRHQPQHF. CDR3 sequence (DNA): TGTGCCAGCAGCCAAGATCCGACAGGCCGACATCAGCCCCAGCATTTT.

V gene TRBV28 combines with J gene TRBJ2-2, with 14 bases matching TRBD2. This CDR3 spans 15 amino acids. Trimming cost V 6 bases and J 5 bases; bases outside gene matches: 2. From germline, CDR1 is MDHEN and CDR2 SYDVKM. This chain's CDR3 is CASSRLAGGTGELFF. CDR3 coding DNA: TGTGCCAGCAGCCGACTAGCGGGAGGGACCGGGGAGCTGTTTTTT. Full variable domain (rest looked up from reference TRBV28 and TRBJ2-2): DVKVTQSSRYLVKRTGEKVFLECVQDMDHENMFWYRQDPGLGLRLIYFSYDVKMKEKGDIPEGYSVSREKKERFSLILESASTNQTSMYLCASSRLAGGTGELFFGEGSRLTVL.

The genes are TRBV19 and TRBJ2-1, with 11 bases identical to TRBD2. Losses at the gene ends were 4 bases for V and 0 bases for J; bases not matched to a gene: 11. The CDR3 length is 19 residues. From germline, CDR1 is LNHDA and CDR2 SQIVND (reference sequence). Here the CDR3 reads CASSTRGGTSGSSYNEQFF. The CDR3 nucleotides read TGTGCCAGTAGTACCAGAGGTGGGACTAGCGGTAGCTCCTACAATGAGCAGTTCTTC. Based on the CDR3 plus reference TRBV19 and TRBJ2-1, the full variable domain is DGGITQSPKYLFRKEGQNVTLSCEQNLNHDAMYWYRQDPGQGLRLIYYSQIVNDFQKGDIAEGYSVSREKKESFPLTVTSAQKNPTAFYLCASSTRGGTSGSSYNEQFFGPGTRLTVL.

This clone was observed a single time. The V call is TRBV9, the J call TRBJ2-4; D unclear. Germline CDR1 SGDLS, CDR2 YYNGEE. The CDR3 is made up of 14 amino acids. The V and J ends lost 0 bases and 3 bases respectively, with 7 bases between them. CDR3 amino acids: CASSVDSGKNIQYF. DNA for the CDR3: TGTGCCAGCAGCGTAGACAGTGGCAAAAACATTCAGTACTTC. Variable domain in full (rest from reference TRBV9 and TRBJ2-4): DSGVTQTPKHLITATGQRVTLRCSPRSGDLSVYWYQQSLDQGLQFLIQYYNGEERAKGNILERFSAQQFPDLHSELNLSSLELGDSALYFCASSVDSGKNIQYFGAGTRLSVL.

This chain links TRBV24-1 with TRBJ1-1; D possibly corresponds to TRBD1 (6 bases). V lost 1 base to trimming and J lost 0 bases, with 14 bases between them. CDR1 and CDR2 (germline): KGHDR, SFDVKD. The CDR3 totals 17 residues. The CDR3 spells CATSDFYPRGMNTEAFF. CDR3 nucleotides: TGTGCCACCAGTGATTTCTATCCCAGGGGAATGAACACTGAAGCTTTCTTT.

The rearrangement uses TRBV21-1 and TRBJ1-1; the tabulated D call, TRBD1, remains unverified against the DNA. TRBV21-1 is labeled a pseudogene. This CDR3 has 17 residues. The CDR3 spells CASSKPFTTAQNTEAFF. CDR3 DNA: TGTGCCAGCAGCAAACCTTTCACGACAGCCCAGAACACTGAAGCTTTCTTT.

The chain couples TRBV6-5 to TRBJ1-1, with D tentatively TRBD1 (6 bases). Per germline, CDR1 MNHEY and CDR2 SVGAGI. The CDR3 covers 15 residues. Trimming stripped 5 bases from V and 0 bases from J, with 13 bases between. CDR3 region: CASSTLYRVNTEAFF. DNA for the CDR3: TGTGCCAGCAGTACGTTATACAGGGTGAACACTGAAGCTTTCTTT.

The rearrangement joins TRBV7-3 to TRBJ2-1; no firm D call. Trimming pared 1 base from V and 3 bases from J, leaving 7 bases between. The CDR3 extends over 14 amino acids. Germline CDR1 and CDR2: SGHTA and FQGTGA. The CDR3 DNA sequence: TGTGCCAGCAGCTTAAGTCTTGGCTACAATGAGCAGTTCTTC. Its translation: CASSLSLGYNEQFF.

J is TRBJ2-1 and V is TRBV4-2; D uncertain. Germline values: CDR1 LGHNA, CDR2 YNFKEQ. V was pared by 0 bases and J by 8 bases, with 23 bases between. This CDR3 is 18 amino acids long. CDR3 amino acids: CASSQDKSGWGKIDEQFF. CDR3 nucleotide sequence: TGTGCCAGCAGCCAAGATAAGTCTGGCTGGGGAAAAATCGATGAGCAGTTCTTC.

The V call is TRBV7-8, the J call TRBJ1-2; tentative D call: TRBD1 (6 bases). With 4 bases removed from V and 0 bases from J, the gap between germline ends came to 21 bases. Germline CDR1 reads SGHVS; CDR2 reads FQNEAQ. The CDR3 runs 18 residues. The DNA of the CDR3 is TGTGCCAGCAGCTCGGCATACAAAGACAGGAAATCTAACTATGGCTACACCTTC. Its translation: CASSSAYKDRKSNYGYTF. Based on the CDR3 plus reference TRBV7-8 and TRBJ1-2, the full variable domain is GAGVSQSPRYKVAKRGQDVALRCDPISGHVSLFWYQQALGQGPEFLTYFQNEAQLDKSGLPSDRFFAERPEGSVSTLKIQRTQQEDSAVYLCASSSAYKDRKSNYGYTFGSGTRLTVV.

This clone came up once. The chain recombines TRBV19 with TRBJ1-5; no firm D call. The CDR3 is 15 amino acids. CDR1 and CDR2 from the germline V gene are LNHDA and SQIVND (reference sequence). Trimming took off 3 bases at V and 1 base at J, with 10 bases between the two ends. The CDR3 DNA reads TGTGCCAGTAGTATCCTCGACAAGAGCAATCAGCCCCAGCATTTT. Amino acid sequence: CASSILDKSNQPQHF.

V is TRBV7-3 and J is TRBJ2-3; D is undetermined. CDR1 and CDR2 from the germline V gene are SGHTA and FQGTGA. The ends were cut back, 4 bases at V and 2 bases at J, with 10 bases in the middle. This CDR3 region has 14 residues. The CDR3 DNA reads TGTGCCAGCAGCTCAACCGGCAACACAGATACGCAGTATTTT. Translation gives CASSSTGNTDTQYF. The variable domain in full, completed from reference TRBV7-3 and TRBJ2-3, reads GAGVSQTPSNKVTEKGKYVELRCDPISGHTALYWYRQSLGQGPEFLIYFQGTGAADDSGLPNDRFFAVRPEGSVSTLKIQRTERGDSAVYLCASSSTGNTDTQYFGPGTRLTVL.

This clone was picked up one time. As DNA, the CDR3 is TGTGCCATCGGCCCGGGACTAGCCACAGATACGCAGTATTTT. Translation: CAIGPGLATDTQYF. This sequence joins TRBV10-3 and TRBJ2-3, with 9 nucleotides matching TRBD2. Looked up from germline, CDR1 is ENHRY and CDR2 is SYGVKD. Losses at the gene ends were 8 bases for V and 2 bases for J; bases not matched to a gene: 5. The CDR3 loop spans 14 amino acids.

The chain recombines TRBV18 with TRBJ1-2; D call uncertain. The CDR3 has 12 residues. Germline V lookup: CDR1 KGHSH, CDR2 LQKENI. Trimming removed 0 bases at V and 6 bases at J, with 5 bases between. CDR3 in DNA: TGTGCCAGCTCACCACCGGAGGATGGCTACACCTTC. Its protein is CASSPPEDGYTF.

In DNA form, the CDR3 reads TGTGCCAGCAGTTGGACTATAAATGGTGAGCAGTACTTC. Protein product: CASSWTINGEQYF. V and J are TRBV6-6 and TRBJ2-7; weak D call: TRBD2 (6 bases). The length of the CDR3 is 13 residues. V was cut by 4 bases and J by 7 bases, with 14 bases left in between. The germline V gene encodes CDR1 MNHNY and CDR2 SVGAGI (reference sequence).

As regards this clone: Other DNA variants within this sample encode the same CDR3. J is TRBJ1-1 and V is TRBV2; D is undetermined. V shed 1 base and J shed 5 bases, with 8 bases lying between them. CDR3 length: 13 residues. Germline assignment: CDR1 SNHLY and CDR2 FYNNEI. This CDR3 reads CASSEGRATEAFF. In DNA, the CDR3 is TGTGCCAGCAGTGAAGGGAGGGCAACTGAAGCTTTCTTT.

J is TRBJ2-1 and V is TRBV12-3 or TRBV12-4; D is unresolved. CDR3 length equals 13 residues. Trimming pared 5 bases from V and 8 bases from J, leaving 13 bases between. CDR3 sequence reads: CASSLSLGDEQFF. The CDR3 DNA reads as TGTGCCAGCAGTCTCTCCTTAGGCGATGAGCAGTTCTTC.

The chain employs TRBV5-4 and TRBJ1-1; D gene unclear. This CDR3 has 14 amino acids. Trimming cost V 0 bases and J 1 base, with 7 bases left between them. Germline V gene lookup returns CDR1 SGHNT and CDR2 YYREEE (reference sequence). The CDR3 DNA reads TGTGCCAGCAGCTTGGGGGGTGCGAACACTGAAGCTTTCTTT. Translating it yields CASSLGGANTEAFF.

The chain joins TRBV19 to TRBJ1-5, with D possibly matching TRBD1 (6 bases). This CDR3 has 16 amino acids. Per germline, CDR1 LNHDA and CDR2 SQIVND (reference sequence). Trimming took 5 bases from V and 3 from J, leaving 17 bases between them. CDR3 protein: CASSPGRRGYNQPQHF. DNA of the CDR3: TGTGCCAGTAGTCCGGGACGGAGGGGGTACAATCAGCCCCAGCATTTT.